Listed below are T cell receptor beta chains from one sample, sequenced in a study of blood T cell repertoires in COVID-19. Sequencing was performed with immunoSEQ multiplex PCR; in TCRdb, only in-frame clones are kept and a portion is missing. The sample has about 65,000 clones, about four fifths seen once; the top ten hold about 34%. The sequenced sample consisted of peripheral blood. These receptors were collected from a human donor in a cohort sampled during active COVID-19. Both conserved end residues are part of each CDR3. The order of the fields is clone size, D gene, J gene, V gene, CDR3 DNA, CDR3 protein. The D gene is left open where the match is weak. Size tells how often a clone was seen (once, few, many) or the class of an expanded clone, and some rows leave it out.

size: .; D: .; J: TRBJ2-5; V: TRBV28; DNA: TGTGCCAGCAGTCCCTCCCCCTCCGAGACCCAGTACTTC; CDR3: CASSPSPSETQYF
size: .; D: TRBD1; J: TRBJ1-2; V: TRBV28; DNA: TGTGCCAGCAGTCGGGGACAGAACTATGGCTACACCTTC; CDR3: CASSRGQNYGYTF
size: .; D: TRBD1; J: TRBJ1-1; V: TRBV4-2; DNA: TGTGCCAGCAGCCACCCGGAGGGGGCGACCCGGGAAGCTTTCTTT; CDR3: CASSHPEGATREAFF
size: once; D: TRBD1; J: TRBJ1-1; V: TRBV7-8; DNA: TGTGCCAGCAGCTTAGGGACAGGGGCGAACACTGAAGCTTTCTTT; CDR3: CASSLGTGANTEAFF
size: .; D: .; J: TRBJ1-3; V: TRBV3-1/TRBV3-2; DNA: TGTGCCAGCAGCCCGCCCGATGGGGGGGTTGGAAACACCATATATTTT; CDR3: CASSPPDGGVGNTIYF
size: .; D: TRBD2; J: TRBJ2-1; V: TRBV14; DNA: TGTGCCAGCCAGGGGAATGCGGGAGGAAGGGATGAGCAGTTCTTC; CDR3: CASQGNAGGRDEQFF
size: .; D: TRBD2; J: TRBJ2-3; V: TRBV7-2; DNA: TGTGCCAGCAGCTTACAAAGCGGGGGTCTCGCAGATACGCAGTATTTT; CDR3: CASSLQSGGLADTQYF
size: .; D: .; J: TRBJ1-2; V: TRBV5-6; DNA: TGTGCCAGCAGCTTGGATCGGGTCTGGGGCCTCGCCCCCACCCGCTACACCTTC; CDR3: CASSLDRVWGLAPTRYTF
size: .; D: TRBD1; J: TRBJ1-2; V: TRBV7-2; DNA: TGTGCCAGCAGCTCCAGACAGGGGTCAAACTATGGCTACACCTTC; CDR3: CASSSRQGSNYGYTF
size: .; D: .; J: TRBJ1-2; V: TRBV5-1; DNA: TGCGCCAGCAGCCCTAACAGGGAAGGCTACACCTTC; CDR3: CASSPNREGYTF